The TCR beta chain under discussion was sequenced for a study of T cell repertoires in cytomegalovirus infection. Study-wide background: It can be stated that public TCR beta signatures indicated CMV infection as well as a matching HLA type. Study conclusions and caveats: It was HLA-C-restricted CMV-specific TCR beta clonotypes that dominated the response ex vivo. Based on cumulative public TCR beta family frequency, carriers of CMV plus the relevant HLA were identified.

This clonotype was seen many times. Its antigen is not known. Each CDR3 protein gets one entry after TCRdb re-called the reads with MiXCR. The data contain 150,000 to 200,000 distinct CDR3 sequences, approximately 15% of them singletons. CDR3 length equals 18 residues. Germline loops: CDR1 MNHEY, CDR2 SVGEGT. V lost 5 bases and J 0 bases, leaving 23 bases between the germline ends. The sample was PBMCs. The source is a human donor in good health (CMV status not recorded). Some clones in this sample may be carry-over from other donors' samples. The chain links TRBV6-2 or TRBV6-3 to TRBJ2-7; a possible D gene is TRBD2 (5 bases). The CDR3, as DNA: TGTGCCAGCAGTCAATACCCCCGACGCAGCGGTAGCTCCTACGAGCAGTACTTC. It is translated as CASSQYPRRSGSSYEQYF.